The 5 T cell receptor beta chains below all came from one sample that was sequenced in a study of CD8 T cells in Susac syndrome. When the RNA was reverse transcribed, random hexamers were used with an input of about 0.5 to 1 ug. TCRdb processed the immunoSEQ multiplex PCR reads anew with MiXCR; each CDR3 protein has one entry. The sample records about 250,000 distinct CDR3 sequences, around 95% being singletons. The sample comprised CD4+ T cells from PBMCs. The receptors were sampled from a human donor with multiple sclerosis.

This clonotype occurred once. The genes are TRBV9 and TRBJ1-3; 10 positions match TRBD1. The CDR3 covers 17 residues. J gave up 1 base and V 3 bases, and 7 bases lay outside the gene matches. Germline assignment: CDR1 SGDLS and CDR2 YYNGEE. The CDR3 nucleotides are TGTGCCAGCAGCGCCCATCCGGGACAGGGGTCTGGAAACACCATATATTTT. Translated, it gives CASSAHPGQGSGNTIYF. The full variable domain, rest sourced from reference TRBV9 and TRBJ1-3, is DSGVTQTPKHLITATGQRVTLRCSPRSGDLSVYWYQQSLDQGLQFLIQYYNGEERAKGNILERFSAQQFPDLHSELNLSSLELGDSALYFCASSAHPGQGSGNTIYFGEGSWLTVV.

The genes are TRBV12-3 or TRBV12-4 and TRBJ2-3; 8 bases are a match to TRBD1. This CDR3 contains 14 residues. V lost 6 bases to trimming and J lost 2 bases; unmatched junction nucleotides: 4. The CDR3 coding sequence is TGTGCCAGCAGCCGGGACAGGTCCACAGATACGCAGTATTTT. The encoded protein is CASSRDRSTDTQYF.

V usage is TRBV27 and J usage is TRBJ2-3, with D perhaps TRBD2 (5 bases). CDR3 length equals 13 residues. Germline V lookup: CDR1 MNHEY, CDR2 SMNVEV (reference sequence). The V end was cut by 6 bases, the J end by 4 bases, with 11 bases between. The CDR3 nucleotides read TGTGCCAGCAGACTTACTAGATCAGATACGCAGTATTTT. This translates into CASRLTRSDTQYF.

V usage is TRBV5-4 and J usage is TRBJ1-2; TRBD1 aligns across 8 bases. Trimming removed 3 bases from V and 2 bases from J; junction bases left unmatched: 9. The CDR3 totals 16 residues. CDR1 is SGHNT, CDR2 YYREEE, per germline (reference sequence). The CDR3 DNA follows: TGTGCCAGCAGCTCGGTCGGGACAGGCTCCAACTATGGCTACACCTTC. Translation: CASSSVGTGSNYGYTF.

The chain carries TRBV7-2 and TRBJ2-6; D is unclear. Trimming stripped 5 bases from V and 4 bases from J, with 9 bases between. This CDR3 is built from 14 residues. Germline-derived CDR1 and CDR2 are SGHTA and FQGNSA. CDR3 sequence (DNA): TGTGCCAGCAGCCGCTCACTGGGGGCCAACGTCCTGACTTTC. Its translation: CASSRSLGANVLTF.